This T cell receptor beta chain was identified in a study of early T cells in non-severe SARS-CoV-2 infection. TCRdb reprocessed the 5' RACE reads with MiXCR, giving one entry per CDR3 protein. This table holds tens of thousands of distinct CDR3 sequences, 5% to 6% found once. This clonotype was seen repeatedly, ten times or more. Sequenced sample: whole blood. The clonotype was recovered from an adult who was a healthcare worker with PCR-confirmed SARS-CoV-2 infection or an uninfected control (not recorded which).

Written as DNA, the CDR3 is TGCAGCGTTGGCAGGGGCGGCAATCAGCCCCAGCATTTT. The encoded protein is CSVGRGGNQPQHF. V usage is TRBV29-1 and J usage is TRBJ1-5, with D possibly matching TRBD1 (6 bases). The CDR3 is 13 amino acids. In germline, CDR1 is SQVTM, CDR2 ANQGSEA. Between the trimmed V and J ends, which lost 4 bases and 2 bases, there was a span of 9 bases. Together with reference TRBV29-1 and TRBJ1-5, the CDR3 gives the full variable domain: SAVISQKPSRDICQRGTSLTIQCQVDSQVTMMFWYRQQPGQSLTLIATANQGSEATYESGFVIDKFPISRPNLTFSTLTVSNMSPEDSSIYLCSVGRGGNQPQHFGDGTRLSIL.